The T cell receptor (beta chain) under discussion was sequenced for a study of T cell responses to AZD1222 COVID-19 vaccine. The CDR3 has 13 residues. Germline values: CDR1 MDHEN, CDR2 SYDVKM. V lost 11 bases and J 8 bases, leaving 21 bases between the germline ends. The protocol was immunoSEQ multiplex PCR, while the TCRdb copy is restricted to in-frame clones and leaves out a portion. The sample lists around 130,000 clones, approximately 86% occurring once. The specimen was peripheral blood, collected 28 days after the second AZD1222 dose. This TCR was recovered from an adult who received the AZD1222 COVID-19 vaccine. The V gene is TRBV28, the J gene TRBJ1-1, with a weak D call TRBD1 (6 bases). The CDR3 reads CAVRRQGLWEAFF. DNA for the CDR3: TGTGCCGTGCGTCGGCAGGGGCTGTGGGAAGCTTTCTTT.